The following is a T cell receptor beta chain sequence with its context. Its specific antigen is unknown. Qualities for individual bases were not recorded, and no much larger clone is one base off. This sample was included in a study of response to subunit inactivated influenza vaccine (dated by TCRdb to 2017 to 2018). Notes on the research overall: Deep quantitative T cell receptor repertoire profiling was used in the study to track responses to a trivalent subunit inactivated influenza vaccine. Summary of the overall study and its limitations: It was suggested by the authors that each seasonal influenza vaccination may recruit only a limited number of new T cells.

From the cysteine up to the phenylalanine, the CDR3 has a length of 15 residues. Only the CDR3 portion is preserved as DNA: 45 bases, with reading frame beginning at the first base. The junction carries 16 bases between V and J, which are trimmed by 3 bases and 1 base respectively. CDR1 and CDR2, looked up from the germline V gene (reference sequence), are DFQATT and SNEGSKA. The library was made by RT-PCR. TCRdb shows the sequencer as Illumina HiSeq 2500. Through fastp at Q25 and MiXCR, TCRdb rebuilt clones from the public reads, retaining in-frame beta chains. Each CDR3 protein appears once, grouped with its most common genes and DNA. The sample contains some 500,000 distinct CDR3 sequences, 10% to 15% of them found a single time. The ten largest clones represent about an eighth of the sample. The sample's time point label, decoded: around 45 days after influenza vaccine administration.

The receptor's source is a man in his fifties who received an inactivated influenza vaccine. Donor details come from another sample of the same person, matched by shared clones. The chain links TRBV20-1 with TRBJ2-7; the D gene is possibly TRBD1, with 6 bases matching. The sequenced sample was PBMCs from blood, obtained about 40 days after vaccination. The CDR3 region reads CSARPPGAFSYEQYF. Here is the DNA: TGCAGTGCTAGGCCCCCAGGGGCCTTTTCCTACGAGCAGTACTTC.